This TCR beta chain emerged from a study of blood T cell repertoires in COVID-19. Study processing details: Using reference gene primer amplification, nucleated cell counts were estimated. Profiled with immunoSEQ multiplex PCR; TCRdb holds only in-frame clones, not every one. V and J calls plus clone size are reproduced from that table; the DNA served to infer D and trimming. The profile shows approximately 170,000 clones, around four fifths of them singletons. The CDR3 is made up of 17 amino acids. Germline lookup yields CDR1 KGHDR and CDR2 SFDVKD. After removal of 1 base from V and 4 bases from J, the junction contained 7 bases not matched to a gene.

The sample consisted of peripheral blood. J is TRBJ2-2 and V is TRBV24-1; TRBD1 matches 8 bases. The source is a woman aged 70 to 79 with COVID-19, enrolled during active disease. In DNA, the CDR3 is TGTGCCACCAGTGATTTAGGACAGGGTACGATCACCGGGGAGCTGTTTTTT. Its protein product is CATSDLGQGTITGELFF.